This T cell receptor (beta chain) appears in the sequencing data of a study of T cell clones after liver transplantation. Study summary: Post-transplant blood was tracked for graft-donor-reactive T cell clones identified in a pre-transplant mixed lymphocyte reaction. Blood was drawn pre-transplant, before withdrawal, and after full or failed withdrawal.

Sorting of unstimulated PBMCs yielded separate CD3+CD4+ and CD3+CD8+ fractions. The repertoire was sequenced with immunoSEQ multiplex PCR; TCRdb's copy has only in-frame clones and lacks some. The sample holds 18,000 or so clones, 75% to 90% seen once. Trimming cost V 0 bases and J 0 bases; bases outside gene matches: 9. Germline-derived CDR1 and CDR2 are SGHRS and YFSETQ. This CDR3 has 18 residues. The sequence derives from a human patient who received a liver transplant. Some T cells may originate from the graft donor. The V call is TRBV5-1, the J call TRBJ2-1, with 7 nucleotides matching TRBD1. Sequenced material: CD8+ T cells from blood, taken approximately 3.5 years after liver transplant. CDR3 loop: CASSLVGGQTSSYNEQFF. DNA of the CDR3: TGCGCCAGCAGCTTGGTAGGGGGCCAGACAAGCTCCTACAATGAGCAGTTCTTC.